What follows are 23 T cell receptor beta chains derived from one specimen sequenced in a study of T-cell reconstitution after alpha-beta-depleted transplantation in children (dated by TCRdb to about 2016). Read against the paper, the sample's treatment or condition label means: allogeneic hematopoietic cell transplantation with graft depleted of TCRalphabeta T cells and CD19 B cells. The library came from PCR. Instrument used: Illumina HiSeq 2500. To normalize quantification of the TCRbeta repertoire, the TCR libraries were built with molecular barcoding that relied on unique molecular identifiers. The public reads were reprocessed in TCRdb via fastp at Q25 and MiXCR, keeping in-frame beta chains. Every entry covers one CDR3 protein and lists the most common genes and DNA from its rows. Here the sample has under 250,000 distinct CDR3 sequences; approximately 6.9% occur a single time. The top ten clones comprise 4.5% to 6.5% of the sample.

Specimen: PBMCs, collected before TCRalphabeta/CD19-depleted stem cell transplant. The receptors shown here come from a boy younger than 10 with acute lymphoblastic leukemia, due to receive a stem cell transplant.

The DNA of the CDR3 is TGTGCCAGGGGCCCCCTAGGAGATACGCAGTATTTT. Translating it yields CARGPLGDTQYF. The chain combines TRBV5-2 with TRBJ2-3; TRBD1, as called in the table, went unchecked against the DNA. TRBV5-2 is a recognized pseudogene. This CDR3 has 12 residues.

This clonotype was found a few times. This chain connects TRBV12-3 or TRBV12-4 to TRBJ1-3, with TRBD1 as a possible D gene (5 bases). The CDR3 has 15 amino acids. V was pared by 11 bases and J by 2 bases, with 19 bases between. The CDR3 DNA follows: TGTGCCGCGACCCGTAAGGACAAAACTGGAAACACCATATATTTT. This sequence encodes CAATRKDKTGNTIYF.

This clonotype has a count of ten or more. CDR3 region: CASSYSYGTEAFF. The CDR3, as DNA: TGTGCCAGCAGCTACTCTTACGGTACTGAAGCTTTCTTT. The genes are TRBV7-3 and TRBJ1-1; the D is unclear. The germline gives CDR1 SGHTA, CDR2 FQGTGA. V lost 4 bases and J lost 5, with 11 bases in between. The CDR3 covers 13 residues.

The J gene is TRBJ2-1, the V gene TRBV9, with D possibly called TRBD1 or TRBD2 (7 bases each). The CDR3 totals 17 residues. V lost 0 bases, J lost 3 bases, and 16 bases lay in between. The V gene's germline CDR1 is SGDLS and CDR2 YYNGEE. CDR3 nucleotide sequence: TGTGCCAGCAGCGTAGTAGGGGGCGGGGGAAACTACAATGAGCAGTTCTTC. It encodes CASSVVGGGGNYNEQFF. The complete variable domain, with remaining parts taken from reference TRBV9 and TRBJ2-1, reads DSGVTQTPKHLITATGQRVTLRCSPRSGDLSVYWYQQSLDQGLQFLIQYYNGEERAKGNILERFSAQQFPDLHSELNLSSLELGDSALYFCASSVVGGGGNYNEQFFGPGTRLTVL.

The V gene is TRBV28, the J gene TRBJ2-4; 8 bases map to TRBD1. After removal of 5 bases from V and 7 bases from J, the junction contained 7 bases not matched to a gene. The V gene's germline CDR1 is MDHEN and CDR2 SYDVKM. The CDR3 covers 14 residues. This chain's CDR3 is CASSTQTGANIQYF. The CDR3 DNA reads as TGTGCCAGCAGTACCCAGACAGGGGCGAACATTCAGTACTTC.

This clonotype was recorded many times. The chain recombines TRBV12-3 or TRBV12-4 with TRBJ2-3, with D hard to call. V was pared by 3 bases and J by 2 bases, with 9 bases between. CDR3 length equals 14 residues. For the CDR3, the DNA is TGTGCCAGCAGTTTCGCCATCTCCACAGATACGCAGTATTTT. Its translation: CASSFAISTDTQYF.

The sample holds many counts of this clonotype. The rearrangement links TRBV28 to TRBJ2-2, with D perhaps matching TRBD1 (5 bases). Between the trimmed V and J ends, which lost 1 base and 4 bases, there was a span of 7 bases. The germline CDR1 and CDR2 sequences are MDHEN and SYDVKM. The length of the CDR3 is 14 residues. CDR3: CASSLLTVTGELFF. The DNA for the CDR3 is TGTGCCAGCAGTTTATTGACAGTCACCGGGGAGCTGTTTTTT.

This clonotype was found many times. The chain combines TRBV29-1 with TRBJ2-1, with D perhaps matching TRBD2 (5 bases). CDR1 and CDR2 (germline): SQVTM, ANQGSEA. This CDR3 contains 12 residues. The ends were cut back, 0 bases at V and 8 bases at J, with 8 bases in the middle. The CDR3 here is CSVEEASHEQFF. CDR3 nucleotide sequence: TGCAGCGTTGAAGAGGCTAGCCATGAGCAGTTCTTC.

This clonotype occurred many times. V usage is TRBV27 and J usage is TRBJ2-7; D may be TRBD2 (5 bases). This CDR3 comprises 12 residues. The V gene's germline CDR1 is MNHEY and CDR2 SMNVEV (reference sequence). With 7 bases removed from V and 5 bases from J, the gap between germline ends came to 12 bases. DNA for the CDR3: TGTGCCAGCAAGGAGGTAGGCAACGAGCAGTACTTC. This encodes CASKEVGNEQYF.

This clonotype was counted ten times or more. The chain links TRBV7-9 to TRBJ1-1, with a possible D match to TRBD1 (5 bases). Germline V gene data show CDR1 as SEHNR and CDR2 as FQNEAQ (reference sequence). With 0 bases removed from V and 4 bases from J, the gap between germline ends came to 6 bases. CDR3 length: 13 residues. CDR3 in amino acids: CASSLAGATEAFF. In nucleotides, the CDR3 is TGTGCCAGCAGCTTAGCCGGGGCCACTGAAGCTTTCTTT.

This clonotype was counted ten times or more. The chain carries TRBV20-1 and TRBJ2-3, with 8 positions matching TRBD2. The CDR3 has 15 residues. V gave up 0 bases and J gave up 3 bases; unmatched junction bases: 5. CDR1 and CDR2 from the germline V gene are DFQATT and SNEGSKA (reference sequence). The DNA for the CDR3 is TGCAGTGCTAGAGATCCGGGAGGGTTGACAGATACGCAGTATTTT. Amino acid sequence: CSARDPGGLTDTQYF.

The chain combines TRBV10-3 with TRBJ2-7; TRBD1 matches at 7 bases. This CDR3 contains 16 residues. After removal of 0 bases from V and 3 bases from J, the junction contained 8 bases not matched to a gene. Germline V gives CDR1 ENHRY, CDR2 SYGVKD. The CDR3 here is CAISESLMGQLYEQYF. In nucleotides, the CDR3 is TGTGCCATCAGTGAGTCCCTTATGGGACAGCTCTACGAGCAGTACTTC.

The genes are TRBV7-2 and TRBJ2-1; possibly TRBD1 for D (5 bases). This CDR3 is built from 15 residues. The ends were cut back, 5 bases at V and 4 bases at J, with 15 bases in the middle. The germline CDR1 and CDR2 sequences are SGHTA and FQGNSA. The CDR3 DNA sequence: TGTGCCAGCAGCCTCGGAGTAGGGGTTTACAATGAGCAGTTCTTC. This codes for CASSLGVGVYNEQFF.

This clonotype was observed a few times. The chain joins TRBV7-8 to TRBJ1-2; 8 nucleotides agree with TRBD1. Germline V lookup: CDR1 SGHVS, CDR2 FQNEAQ. This CDR3 has 17 residues. V dropped 2 bases and J dropped 8; count of bases not matched to a gene: 16. The DNA of the CDR3 is TGTGCCAGCAGCTTACCCCGAGGGGCACAGGGGGGAGAGGGCTACACCTTC. Its protein product is CASSLPRGAQGGEGYTF.

This chain joins TRBV4-3 and TRBJ2-3, with D hard to call. This CDR3 comprises 17 residues. In germline, CDR1 is LGHNA, CDR2 YSLEER. The V and J ends lost 2 bases and 1 base respectively, with 16 bases between them. The CDR3 protein is CASSQSVALSGTDTQYF. CDR3 DNA sequence: TGCGCCAGCAGCCAAAGTGTTGCGCTATCTGGCACAGATACGCAGTATTTT.

The rearrangement uses TRBV18 and TRBJ2-2; 9 positions agree with TRBD1. The CDR3 has 16 residues. Germline CDR1 KGHSH, CDR2 LQKENI. V lost 6 bases and J lost 5; bases outside the gene matches: 10. CDR3 DNA sequence: TGTGCCAGCTCCCTCAGGACAGGGGACGGGACCGGGGAGCTGTTTTTT. Protein sequence: CASSLRTGDGTGELFF.

The sample holds many counts of this clonotype. This sequence joins TRBV20-1 and TRBJ2-2; 8 bases fit TRBD2. Germline V gene lookup returns CDR1 DFQATT and CDR2 SNEGSKA (reference sequence). CDR3 length equals 17 residues. The junction had 13 bases not matched to a gene; V was cut back by 3 bases and J by 4 bases. DNA of the CDR3: TGCAGTGCTAGGAATCCGGAGCGGGAGCGTTCCACCGGGGAGCTGTTTTTT. It is translated as CSARNPERERSTGELFF.

This clonotype was observed at least ten times. This chain uses TRBV27 with TRBJ2-1; 10 bases map to TRBD2. Trimming cost V 10 bases and J 4 bases; bases outside gene matches: 10. Germline-derived CDR1 and CDR2 are MNHEY and SMNVEV (reference sequence). This CDR3 has 15 amino acids. CDR3 sequence (DNA): TGTGCCATCGCAATAGCGGGGGGATTGTACAATGAGCAGTTCTTC. This sequence encodes CAIAIAGGLYNEQFF.

This clonotype was observed many times. Written as DNA, the CDR3 is TGTGCCAGCAGCCCGACATTGGCAGAGACCCAGTACTTC. Its translation is CASSPTLAETQYF. This rearrangement joins TRBV7-2 to TRBJ2-5, with D uncertain. From germline, CDR1 is SGHTA and CDR2 FQGNSA. There are 13 residues in the CDR3. V shed 5 bases and J shed 4 bases, with 11 bases lying between them.

Many counts were recorded for this clonotype. CDR3 in DNA: TGTGCCAGCAGTTTAGACAGGGGCGGGACCCAGTACTTC. This sequence encodes CASSLDRGGTQYF. The V call is TRBV12-3 or TRBV12-4, the J call TRBJ2-5; TRBD1 matches 7 bases. Trimming cost V 1 base and J 7 bases; bases outside gene matches: 3. The CDR3 is made up of 13 amino acids.

To note about this clonotype: A much bigger clone sits one base away, suggesting this may be a read error. The chain is built from TRBV10-3 and TRBJ1-5; a possible D gene is TRBD1 (6 bases). The CDR3 runs to 15 residues. Germline CDR1 ENHRY, CDR2 SYGVKD. CDR3 in amino acids: CAISDTGKGVQPLHF. CDR3 nucleotides: TGTGCCATCAGTGATACAGGGAAAGGAGTTCAGCCCCTGCATTTT.

Of note for this clonotype: Germline and junction disagree at one end, which may indicate a read error. V gene TRBV12-3 or TRBV12-4 combines with J gene TRBJ2-7; D is perhaps TRBD1 (5 bases). This CDR3 has 14 residues. For the CDR3, the DNA is TGTGCCAGCTGTTTCCAGGGAAGCTCCTACGAGCAGTACTTC. Its translation is CASCFQGSSYEQYF.

This clonotype was seen ten or more times. The rearrangement links TRBV5-1 to TRBJ2-7; D possibly corresponds to TRBD1 (5 bases). CDR3 length: 12 amino acids. Trimming pared 4 bases from V and 6 bases from J, leaving 11 bases between. Germline V gene lookup returns CDR1 SGHRS and CDR2 YFSETQ. CDR3 sequence: CASSGQGIEQYF. The DNA for the CDR3 is TGCGCCAGCAGCGGGCAGGGCATCGAGCAGTACTTC.